A selection of T cell receptor beta chains follows, all from one sample in a study of CD8 T cells in Susac syndrome. TCRdb ran MiXCR on the immunoSEQ multiplex PCR reads and lists one entry per CDR3 protein. The sample shows 100,000 or so distinct CDR3 sequences, about nine tenths of them seen only once. Material: CD4+ T cells from PBMCs. The receptors come from a human donor in good health. Each CDR3 is given with its conserved first and last residue. The order of the fields is D gene, clone size, V gene, J gene, CDR3 DNA, CDR3 protein. D genes are given only for firm matches. The size of a clone is reported for some rows only, either as once, few or many, or as a class for expanded clones.

D gene: .; clone size: .; V gene: TRBV18; J gene: TRBJ2-1; CDR3 DNA: TGTGCCAGCTCGCTACGTGGGGCAGGAGAGCAGTTCTTC; CDR3 protein: CASSLRGAGEQFF
D gene: .; clone size: .; V gene: TRBV7-3; J gene: TRBJ2-1; CDR3 DNA: TGTGCCAGCAGCTTAAATATCTGGGATGAGCAGTTCTTC; CDR3 protein: CASSLNIWDEQFF
D gene: TRBD1; clone size: .; V gene: TRBV9; J gene: TRBJ2-1; CDR3 DNA: TGTGCCAGCAGCGCAGACAGGGCCTCCTACAATGAGCAGTTCTTC; CDR3 protein: CASSADRASYNEQFF
D gene: TRBD2; clone size: .; V gene: TRBV14; J gene: TRBJ2-5; CDR3 DNA: TGTGCCAGCAGCCCCAGACTAGCCGTCAAGACCCAGTACTTC; CDR3 protein: CASSPRLAVKTQYF
D gene: .; clone size: once; V gene: TRBV6-6; J gene: TRBJ1-1; CDR3 DNA: TGTGCCAGCACCATGGACAGAGTTTTTGAAGCTTTCTTT; CDR3 protein: CASTMDRVFEAFF
D gene: .; clone size: .; V gene: TRBV4-1; J gene: TRBJ2-2; CDR3 DNA: TGCGCCAGCAGCCCCGGGACCGTGGAGCTGTTTTTT; CDR3 protein: CASSPGTVELFF
D gene: TRBD1; clone size: .; V gene: TRBV6-2/TRBV6-3; J gene: TRBJ2-2; CDR3 DNA: TGTGCCAGCAGCCTTCTTGACAGGGTTGGGGAGCTGTTTTTT; CDR3 protein: CASSLLDRVGELFF
D gene: .; clone size: .; V gene: TRBV12-3/TRBV12-4; J gene: TRBJ2-1; CDR3 DNA: TGTGCCAGCAGTTTGGCAGGGAAGTTCAATGAGCAGTTCTTC; CDR3 protein: CASSLAGKFNEQFF
D gene: .; clone size: .; V gene: TRBV11-1; J gene: TRBJ2-7; CDR3 DNA: TGTGCCAGCAGCTTAGAGGTCTACGAGCAGTACTTC; CDR3 protein: CASSLEVYEQYF
D gene: TRBD1; clone size: .; V gene: TRBV7-3; J gene: TRBJ1-1; CDR3 DNA: TGTGCCAGCAGCCCAGGGGGCCAGAACACTGAAGCTTTCTTT; CDR3 protein: CASSPGGQNTEAFF
D gene: TRBD1; clone size: .; V gene: TRBV29-1; J gene: TRBJ2-1; CDR3 DNA: TGCAGCGTATTCAAACCGGGACAGGGTCTTTACAATGAGCAGTTCTTC; CDR3 protein: CSVFKPGQGLYNEQFF
D gene: .; clone size: .; V gene: TRBV28; J gene: TRBJ1-2; CDR3 DNA: TGTGCCAGCAGTCCGACCAAGTGGTCTAACTATGGCTACACCTTC; CDR3 protein: CASSPTKWSNYGYTF
D gene: TRBD1; clone size: .; V gene: TRBV15; J gene: TRBJ2-7; CDR3 DNA: TGTGCCACCAGCGGGGGACAGGGGGCCTACGAGCAGTACTTC; CDR3 protein: CATSGGQGAYEQYF
D gene: TRBD2; clone size: .; V gene: TRBV7-2; J gene: TRBJ2-1; CDR3 DNA: TGTGCCAGCAGCTCAACGAGACTAGCGGGAGGGGACGAGCAGTTCTTC; CDR3 protein: CASSSTRLAGGDEQFF
D gene: .; clone size: .; V gene: TRBV4-1; J gene: TRBJ2-2; CDR3 DNA: TGCGCCAGCAGCCAAGACAGCACCGGGGAGCTGTTTTTT; CDR3 protein: CASSQDSTGELFF
D gene: .; clone size: once; V gene: TRBV9; J gene: TRBJ1-1; CDR3 DNA: TGTGCCAGCAGCCCGCGCATTGAGCTCACTGAAGCTTTCTTT; CDR3 protein: CASSPRIELTEAFF
D gene: .; clone size: .; V gene: TRBV5-1; J gene: TRBJ1-1; CDR3 DNA: TGCGCCAGCAGCTTGTATGGAGGGATAAGGGACACTGAAGCTTTCTTT; CDR3 protein: CASSLYGGIRDTEAFF
D gene: .; clone size: .; V gene: TRBV7-8; J gene: TRBJ2-3; CDR3 DNA: TGTGCCAGCAGCCAAACAAGGGGTGCGCTAGATACGCAGTATTTT; CDR3 protein: CASSQTRGALDTQYF
D gene: TRBD2; clone size: .; V gene: TRBV7-2; J gene: TRBJ2-1; CDR3 DNA: TGTGCCAGCAGCTCTTTAGCGGGAGGGGGGGTTAATGAGCAGTTCTTC; CDR3 protein: CASSSLAGGGVNEQFF
D gene: .; clone size: .; V gene: TRBV11-1; J gene: TRBJ1-1; CDR3 DNA: TGTGCCAGCAGCTTTTCCGCGGGGACTGAAGCTTTCTTT; CDR3 protein: CASSFSAGTEAFF
D gene: .; clone size: .; V gene: TRBV29-1; J gene: TRBJ2-2; CDR3 DNA: TGCAGCCTTCAGGGGAACACCGGGGAGCTGTTTTTT; CDR3 protein: CSLQGNTGELFF
D gene: TRBD2; clone size: .; V gene: TRBV10-3; J gene: TRBJ2-7; CDR3 DNA: TGTGCCATCCGTGAGGGACTAGCGGGGGGGCCTACCTACGAGCAGTACTTC; CDR3 protein: CAIREGLAGGPTYEQYF
D gene: .; clone size: .; V gene: TRBV5-4; J gene: TRBJ2-3; CDR3 DNA: TGTGCCAGCAGCTCACGACGGTGGGAGGAGGATACGCAGTATTTT; CDR3 protein: CASSSRRWEEDTQYF
D gene: .; clone size: .; V gene: TRBV7-8; J gene: TRBJ2-5; CDR3 DNA: TGTGCCAGCAGCCCCGGGGACAACCCTACACGACAGACCCAGTACTTC; CDR3 protein: CASSPGDNPTRQTQYF
D gene: .; clone size: .; V gene: TRBV12-3/TRBV12-4; J gene: TRBJ2-5; CDR3 DNA: TGTGCCAGCAGTTTATCAGCGACAATACCTCCCCAAGAGACCCAGTACTTC; CDR3 protein: CASSLSATIPPQETQYF
D gene: .; clone size: .; V gene: TRBV7-2; J gene: TRBJ2-1; CDR3 DNA: TGTGCCAGCAGCCCACCGGGGATACATGAGCAGTTCTTC; CDR3 protein: CASSPPGIHEQFF
D gene: .; clone size: once; V gene: TRBV4-2; J gene: TRBJ1-6; CDR3 DNA: TGTGCCAGCAGCCAAGTGGGGGTGGGAAATTCACCCCTCCACTTT; CDR3 protein: CASSQVGVGNSPLHF
D gene: .; clone size: .; V gene: TRBV15; J gene: TRBJ2-5; CDR3 DNA: TGTGCCACCAGCGGTGGGACCGGGGGTCAAGAGACCCAGTACTTC; CDR3 protein: CATSGGTGGQETQYF
D gene: TRBD2; clone size: few; V gene: TRBV12-3/TRBV12-4; J gene: TRBJ2-1; CDR3 DNA: TGTGCCAGCAGGGTTAGCGGGAGCTCCTACAATGAGCAGTTCTTC; CDR3 protein: CASRVSGSSYNEQFF
D gene: .; clone size: .; V gene: TRBV7-3; J gene: TRBJ2-1; CDR3 DNA: TGTGCCAGCAGCTTATTACCAGGAGAGCAGTTCTTC; CDR3 protein: CASSLLPGEQFF
D gene: TRBD2; clone size: .; V gene: TRBV10-3; J gene: TRBJ2-7; CDR3 DNA: TGTGCCATCAGTCCTAGCGGGGGGGGATCCTACGAGCAGTACTTC; CDR3 protein: CAISPSGGGSYEQYF
D gene: TRBD1; clone size: .; V gene: TRBV7-2; J gene: TRBJ1-2; CDR3 DNA: TGTGCCAGCAGCTCCGACAGGGGTTATGGCTACACCTTC; CDR3 protein: CASSSDRGYGYTF
D gene: .; clone size: .; V gene: TRBV5-6; J gene: TRBJ2-7; CDR3 DNA: TGTGCCAGCAGCTTGGCCGAAACCAGCTACGAGCAGTACTTC; CDR3 protein: CASSLAETSYEQYF
D gene: .; clone size: .; V gene: TRBV20-1; J gene: TRBJ2-2; CDR3 DNA: TGCAGTGCAGGGGGAGGGATGGACACCGGGGAGCTGTTTTTT; CDR3 protein: CSAGGGMDTGELFF
D gene: .; clone size: once; V gene: TRBV15; J gene: TRBJ2-5; CDR3 DNA: TGTGCCACCAGCAGAACCCACACCCAGGGAAACAAGAGAACCCAGTACTTC; CDR3 protein: CATSRTHTQGNKRTQYF
D gene: .; clone size: .; V gene: TRBV19; J gene: TRBJ1-5; CDR3 DNA: TGTGCCAGTAGTATAGTGGGGCGGGATGCCGATGATCAGCCCCAGCATTTT; CDR3 protein: CASSIVGRDADDQPQHF
D gene: .; clone size: once; V gene: TRBV27; J gene: TRBJ2-7; CDR3 DNA: TGTGCCAGCAAATCCTCCGGGGGCAACGAGCAGTACTTC; CDR3 protein: CASKSSGGNEQYF
D gene: .; clone size: .; V gene: TRBV10-3; J gene: TRBJ1-4; CDR3 DNA: TGTGCCATCAGTGAGTCGACCGGGCAGAGTGAAAAACTGTTTTTT; CDR3 protein: CAISESTGQSEKLFF
D gene: .; clone size: .; V gene: TRBV12-3/TRBV12-4; J gene: TRBJ2-2; CDR3 DNA: TGTGCCAGCATCCGGGACTCGCCCGGGGAGCTGTTTTTT; CDR3 protein: CASIRDSPGELFF
D gene: TRBD2; clone size: .; V gene: TRBV10-3; J gene: TRBJ2-3; CDR3 DNA: TGTGCCGTTAGCGGGGGGGCCGCAGATACGCAGTATTTT; CDR3 protein: CAVSGGAADTQYF
D gene: .; clone size: .; V gene: TRBV20-1; J gene: TRBJ1-5; CDR3 DNA: TGCAGTGCTGGTGGGGACGGGGACAATCAGCCCCAGCATTTT; CDR3 protein: CSAGGDGDNQPQHF
D gene: .; clone size: .; V gene: TRBV5-1; J gene: TRBJ2-3; CDR3 DNA: TGCGCCAGCAGCACCAGGGGGGGCACAGATACGCAGTATTTT; CDR3 protein: CASSTRGGTDTQYF
D gene: TRBD1; clone size: .; V gene: TRBV7-8; J gene: TRBJ1-2; CDR3 DNA: TGTGCCAGCAGCCAGCCTGGGACAGGGGGCGTATCTAGTGGCTACACCTTC; CDR3 protein: CASSQPGTGGVSSGYTF
D gene: .; clone size: .; V gene: TRBV27; J gene: TRBJ1-2; CDR3 DNA: TGTGCCAGCAGTCCGGACGGGAACTATGGCTACACCTTC; CDR3 protein: CASSPDGNYGYTF
D gene: .; clone size: .; V gene: TRBV11-3; J gene: TRBJ2-1; CDR3 DNA: TGTGCCAGCAGCCGAGATTTGTCGGTGGCCAATGAGCAGTTCTTC; CDR3 protein: CASSRDLSVANEQFF
D gene: .; clone size: .; V gene: TRBV7-9; J gene: TRBJ2-5; CDR3 DNA: TGTGCCAGCAGCTTAGGCGGACGGCCGGAGACCCAGTACTTC; CDR3 protein: CASSLGGRPETQYF
D gene: .; clone size: .; V gene: TRBV6-2/TRBV6-3; J gene: TRBJ2-7; CDR3 DNA: TGTGCCAGCAGTGTCGCCGTCTACGAGCAGTACTTC; CDR3 protein: CASSVAVYEQYF
D gene: .; clone size: .; V gene: TRBV20-1; J gene: TRBJ2-1; CDR3 DNA: TGCAGCACCTCCCGCCTCACGGTTACAGATGAGCAGTTCTTC; CDR3 protein: CSTSRLTVTDEQFF
D gene: .; clone size: .; V gene: TRBV7-2; J gene: TRBJ2-6; CDR3 DNA: TGTGCCAGCAGCGCCGACTCTGGGGCCAACGTCCTGACTTTC; CDR3 protein: CASSADSGANVLTF
D gene: TRBD1; clone size: .; V gene: TRBV4-1; J gene: TRBJ1-1; CDR3 DNA: TGCGCCAGCAGCCAAGATCCCTGGGTGGACAGGGAGAACACTGAAGCTTTCTTT; CDR3 protein: CASSQDPWVDRENTEAFF
D gene: .; clone size: .; V gene: TRBV10-3; J gene: TRBJ2-3; CDR3 DNA: TGTGCCATCAGGGGGGACACAGATACGCAGTATTTT; CDR3 protein: CAIRGDTDTQYF
D gene: TRBD2; clone size: .; V gene: TRBV5-4; J gene: TRBJ2-1; CDR3 DNA: TGTGCCAGCAGCACTGGGACTAGTCCGGTATACAATGAGCAGTTCTTC; CDR3 protein: CASSTGTSPVYNEQFF
D gene: TRBD1; clone size: .; V gene: TRBV19; J gene: TRBJ2-3; CDR3 DNA: TGTGCCAGTAGCGAACAGGGGTGGGATTCTAGCACAGATACGCAGTATTTT; CDR3 protein: CASSEQGWDSSTDTQYF
D gene: TRBD2; clone size: .; V gene: TRBV20-1; J gene: TRBJ2-2; CDR3 DNA: TGCAGTGCTAGAGATCAGGTGCGGGAGGGCCTTACCGGGGAGCTGTTTTTT; CDR3 protein: CSARDQVREGLTGELFF
D gene: TRBD1; clone size: .; V gene: TRBV7-2; J gene: TRBJ2-1; CDR3 DNA: TGTGCCAGCACCCGCCAGGGGGCTGTTGGCAATGAGCAGTTCTTC; CDR3 protein: CASTRQGAVGNEQFF
D gene: .; clone size: .; V gene: TRBV24-1; J gene: TRBJ2-1; CDR3 DNA: TGTGCCACCAGTGATTTCCGCAATGAGCAGTTCTTC; CDR3 protein: CATSDFRNEQFF
D gene: .; clone size: .; V gene: TRBV7-9; J gene: TRBJ1-2; CDR3 DNA: TGTGCCAGCAGCCAAGGTCCGGGCGAAGGCTACACCTTC; CDR3 protein: CASSQGPGEGYTF
D gene: .; clone size: .; V gene: TRBV28; J gene: TRBJ1-6; CDR3 DNA: TGTGCCAGCAGCTTACCGACGGGTCTCGGCGATTCACCCCTCCACTTT; CDR3 protein: CASSLPTGLGDSPLHF
D gene: .; clone size: .; V gene: TRBV7-3; J gene: TRBJ2-1; CDR3 DNA: TGTGCCAGCAGCATATATTCCTACAATGAGCAGTTCTTC; CDR3 protein: CASSIYSYNEQFF